This TCR beta chain is from a study of cytomegalovirus exposure and HLA in healthy donors. The ends lost 5 bases at V and 3 bases at J; junction bases unmatched: 5. CDR1 is SGHAT and CDR2 is FQDESV in the germline V gene (reference sequence). This CDR3 region has 14 residues. The primer mix had 60 Vbeta and 13 Jbeta primers. Only in-frame clones appear in the TCRdb table, and some are missing; sequencing was by immunoSEQ multiplex PCR. This table has approximately 190,000 clones, around 84% appearing once. The chain combines TRBV11-1 with TRBJ2-7; 9 nucleotides agree with TRBD1. The sequencing sample was made of PBMCs. The TCR sequence derives from a woman aged 45-59 years in good health and CMV-seropositive. CDR3 loop: CASSMGQGIYEQYF. CDR3 coding DNA: TGTGCCAGCAGCATGGGACAGGGAATCTACGAGCAGTACTTC.